This passage covers 17 T cell receptor beta chains from one sample sequenced in a study of CD8+CD57+ T cells in acquired aplastic anemia. TCR beta VDJ combinations and CDR3 sequences were profiled from genomic DNA. TCRdb independently ran MiXCR on the reads; one entry per CDR3 protein. The sample holds some 82,000 distinct CDR3 sequences, 40% to 50% seen once. Sequencing was carried out using sorted CD4+, CD8+, or CD8+CD57+ T cells (not recorded which) from PBMCs. Source of these receptors: a human donor in good health, serving as a control.

This chain uses TRBV15 with TRBJ1-1, with D hard to call. Per germline, CDR1 LNHNV and CDR2 YYDKDF (reference sequence). Trimming removed 6 bases at V and 0 bases at J, with 11 bases between. The CDR3 loop spans 14 amino acids. CDR3 region: CATRRSRMNTEAFF. DNA for the CDR3: TGTGCCACCAGGAGGAGTAGGATGAACACTGAAGCTTTCTTT.

The J gene is TRBJ2-1, the V gene TRBV9; the D is unclear. The V end lost 2 bases, the J end lost 7 bases, and 7 bases lay between the germline ends. The CDR3 covers 12 residues. Germline CDR1 is SGDLS and CDR2 is YYNGEE. The CDR3 region is CASSVGWNEQFF. CDR3 nucleotides: TGTGCCAGCAGCGTTGGGTGGAATGAGCAGTTCTTC. The full variable domain, its missing parts supplied by reference TRBV9 and TRBJ2-1, is DSGVTQTPKHLITATGQRVTLRCSPRSGDLSVYWYQQSLDQGLQFLIQYYNGEERAKGNILERFSAQQFPDLHSELNLSSLELGDSALYFCASSVGWNEQFFGPGTRLTVL.

This sequence joins TRBV3-1 and TRBJ2-5; 12 bases map to TRBD2. Per the germline V gene, CDR1 is LGHDT and CDR2 is YNNKEL (reference sequence). Trimming at V came to 4 bases and at J to 5 bases, leaving 8 bases not matched to a gene. This CDR3 is built from 16 residues. CDR3 nucleotide sequence: TGTGCCAGCAGCCCCAGGACTAGCGGGATCGGGGAGACCCAGTACTTC. It specifies CASSPRTSGIGETQYF.

The chain recombines TRBV5-1 with TRBJ2-6; D call uncertain. Germline lookup yields CDR1 SGHRS and CDR2 YFSETQ. Trimming took 4 bases from V and 0 from J, leaving 8 bases between them. The CDR3 has 15 amino acids. The CDR3 protein is CASSPRTSGANVLTF. The CDR3, as DNA: TGCGCCAGCAGCCCTCGGACCTCTGGGGCCAACGTCCTGACTTTC. The whole variable domain, remainder taken from reference TRBV5-1 and TRBJ2-6, is KAGVTQTPRYLIKTRGQQVTLSCSPISGHRSVSWYQQTPGQGLQFLFEYFSETQRNKGNFPGRFSGRQFSNSRSEMNVSTLELGDSALYLCASSPRTSGANVLTFGAGSRLTVL.

This clonotype was recorded at least ten times. The J gene is TRBJ2-2, the V gene TRBV24-1; 8 bases agree with TRBD2. Looked up from germline, CDR1 is KGHDR and CDR2 is SFDVKD. With 5 bases clipped from V and 4 bases from J, the junction kept 2 bases outside the gene matches. This CDR3 region has 14 residues. CDR3 protein: CATSVAGTTGELFF. DNA of the CDR3: TGTGCCACCAGTGTAGCGGGGACCACCGGGGAGCTGTTTTTT.

The V and J genes are TRBV2 and TRBJ1-1; 11 positions agree with TRBD1. CDR1 SNHLY and CDR2 FYNNEI come from the germline V gene. The V and J ends lost 1 base and 5 bases, in that order; junction bases with no gene match: 6. The CDR3 is 16 amino acids. CDR3: CASSEGTGGGRTEAFF. CDR3 coding DNA: TGTGCCAGCAGTGAAGGGACAGGGGGCGGTCGGACTGAAGCTTTCTTT.

This clonotype has a count of ten or more. This chain uses TRBV9 with TRBJ2-3; the match to TRBD2 covers 9 bases. CDR1 is SGDLS, CDR2 YYNGEE, per germline. The CDR3 extends over 14 amino acids. The junction had 3 bases not matched to a gene; V was cut back by 4 bases and J by 3 bases. CDR3 sequence: CASSHSGGTDTQYF. The CDR3 DNA sequence: TGTGCCAGCAGCCATAGCGGGGGAACAGATACGCAGTATTTT.

The gene calls are TRBV25-1 and TRBJ2-5; D possibly matches TRBD1 or TRBD2 (5 bases each). V lost 6 bases and J lost 1, with 12 bases in between. This CDR3 has 14 amino acids. CDR1 and CDR2 (germline): MGHDK, SYGVNS. This CDR3 reads CASSKDGTQETQYF. The CDR3, as DNA: TGTGCCAGCAGCAAGGACGGGACCCAAGAGACCCAGTACTTC. The full variable domain, rest sourced from reference TRBV25-1 and TRBJ2-5, is EADIYQTPRYLVIGTGKKITLECSQTMGHDKMYWYQQDPGMELHLIHYSYGVNSTEKGDLSSESTVSRIRTEHFPLTLESARPSHTSQYLCASSKDGTQETQYFGPGTRLLVL.

This clonotype was detected only a few times. This rearrangement joins TRBV15 to TRBJ2-7; D gene uncertain. V was pared by 0 bases and J by 6 bases, with 9 bases between. Germline CDR1 is LNHNV and CDR2 is YYDKDF (reference sequence). The CDR3 is made up of 13 amino acids. CDR3 protein: CATSRDEAREQYF. CDR3 coding DNA: TGTGCCACCAGCAGAGATGAGGCGCGCGAGCAGTACTTC.

The chain employs TRBV27 and TRBJ1-1, with 8 positions matching TRBD1. V dropped 3 bases and J dropped 0; count of bases not matched to a gene: 6. Germline V lookup: CDR1 MNHEY, CDR2 SMNVEV (reference sequence). This CDR3 is 16 amino acids long. The CDR3 nucleotides read TGTGCCAGCAGTTTCAGAAACAGGGGGGTGAACACTGAAGCTTTCTTT. Translation gives CASSFRNRGVNTEAFF.

This clonotype was detected a few times. The gene calls are TRBV10-3 and TRBJ2-5, with D uncertain. The end of the DNA is better explained by TRBJ2-7, so the J call may be wrong. Germline V lookup: CDR1 ENHRY, CDR2 SYGVKD. The CDR3 runs to 14 residues. This chain's CDR3 is CAISESTQIYEQYF. In DNA, the CDR3 is TGTGCCATCAGTGAGTCGACCCAGATCTACGAGCAGTACTTC.

This clonotype was seen repeatedly, ten times or more. V usage is TRBV2 and J usage is TRBJ1-6, with D hard to call. Germline CDR1 SNHLY, CDR2 FYNNEI. The CDR3 length is 14 residues. The ends were cut back, 6 bases at V and 1 base at J, with 7 bases in the middle. In DNA, the CDR3 is TGTGCCAGCAGAGGGTTGTCCTATAATTCACCCCTCCACTTT. This encodes CASRGLSYNSPLHF.

The gene calls are TRBV20-1 and TRBJ1-1; D gene uncertain. The CDR3 is 12 residues long. V was pared by 2 bases and J by 3 bases, with 7 bases between. Germline lookup yields CDR1 DFQATT and CDR2 SNEGSKA (reference sequence). The CDR3 loop is CSARRKYTEAFF. The CDR3 DNA sequence: TGCAGTGCTAGACGGAAGTACACTGAAGCTTTCTTT.

The chain links TRBV2 to TRBJ2-5; perhaps TRBD1 as D (5 bases). The CDR3 extends over 14 amino acids. Germline V gene lookup returns CDR1 SNHLY and CDR2 FYNNEI. The V gene lost 5 bases and the J gene lost 5 bases, with 15 bases spanning the gap. CDR3 DNA sequence: TGTGCCAGCAGTCAAAGGAACAGGACGGAGACCCAGTACTTC. Its protein product is CASSQRNRTETQYF.

Turning to this clonotype: A much bigger clone sits one base away, suggesting this may be a read error. Since the CDR3 does not end with the conserved phenylalanine or tryptophan, this likely comes from a read error. The J gene is TRBJ1-2, the V gene TRBV6-5; perhaps TRBD1 as D (5 bases). The CDR3 totals 15 residues. V was pared by 2 bases and J by 4 bases, with 14 bases between. In germline, CDR1 is MNHEY, CDR2 SVGAGI. DNA for the CDR3: TGTGCCAGCAGTTACGGGACTGCAGAACCCTATGGCTACACCCTC. Its translation: CASSYGTAEPYGYTL.

The V and J genes are TRBV19 and TRBJ2-1; D is ambiguous. Germline V gene lookup returns CDR1 LNHDA and CDR2 SQIVND (reference sequence). The V end lost 5 bases, the J end lost 4 bases, and 12 bases lay between the germline ends. The CDR3 loop spans 14 amino acids. The CDR3 region has the DNA TGTGCCAGTAGTGACTTCCTCACATACAATGAGCAGTTCTTC. Amino acid sequence: CASSDFLTYNEQFF.

V is TRBV7-8 and J is TRBJ1-6; weak D call: TRBD1 (6 bases). The CDR3 length is 13 residues. Germline V CDR1 and CDR2: SGHVS, FQNEAQ. V was shortened by 7 bases and J by 8 bases, with 12 bases between the two germline ends. The CDR3 here is CASKGTRYSPLHF. The CDR3, as DNA: TGTGCCAGCAAGGGGACACGATATTCACCCCTCCACTTT.